These T cell receptor beta chains were read from a single sample in a study of T cell responses to AZD1222 COVID-19 vaccine. The table came from immunoSEQ multiplex PCR; TCRdb's copy has only in-frame clones and leaves some out. This sample has around 150,000 clones, with roughly 89% found just once. The sample was peripheral blood, taken on day 0 of AZD1222 vaccination. Receptor source: an adult in good health. Each CDR3 is given with its conserved first and last residue. A D gene is named only where the DNA matches it firmly. Clone size is shown for a subset of rows, as once, few, many or a class of expanded clone.

>TRBJ2-3|TRBV5-1|NA|TRBD2
TGCGCCAGCAGCTTGGGTCTAGCGGGGGATACGCAGTATTTT
CASSLGLAGDTQYF
>TRBJ1-2|TRBV9|NA|TRBD1
TGTGCCAGCAGCGTCAGGGGGACCAGTTATGGCTACACCTTC
CASSVRGTSYGYTF
>TRBJ1-1|TRBV18|NA|TRBD1
TGTGCCAGCTCACCGCAAACACAGGGGGCCGGCGGGAGAGCTTTCTTT
CASSPQTQGAGGRAFF
>TRBJ1-5|TRBV19|NA|NA
TGTGCCAGTAGTTGGAGCAATCAGCCCCAGCATTTT
CASSWSNQPQHF
>TRBJ2-2|TRBV4-2|NA|NA
TGTGCCAGCAGCCACCCTTCAGGCGGGTCCCAGGATGGGGAGCTGTTTTTT
CASSHPSGGSQDGELFF
>TRBJ2-3|TRBV4-2|NA|TRBD2
TGTGCCAGCAGCCGCAGTAGAGCGGGGGGCACTAGCACAGATACGCAGTATTTT
CASSRSRAGGTSTDTQYF
>TRBJ2-7|TRBV28|NA|TRBD1
TGTGCCAGCAGTTTATGGATTGGGACAGGACCTGACGAGCAGTACTTC
CASSLWIGTGPDEQYF
>TRBJ2-7|TRBV28|NA|NA
TGTGCCAGCAGTTTTCGCAGGGGAAACGAGCAGTACTTC
CASSFRRGNEQYF
>TRBJ1-4|TRBV5-4|NA|NA
TGTGCCAGCAGCTTGGGACCTCGAATGGGGGCAAAACTGTTTTTT
CASSLGPRMGAKLFF
>TRBJ2-7|TRBV11-2|NA|NA
TGTGCCAGCAGGCGAGTGGGGGGGGCGGACTACGAGCAGTACTTC
CASRRVGGADYEQYF
>TRBJ2-3|TRBV7-2|NA|NA
TGTGCCAGCAGCTTATCGGGGCAGACAGATACGCAGTATTTT
CASSLSGQTDTQYF
>TRBJ2-7|TRBV5-1|NA|TRBD1
TGCGCCAGCAGCTTGGAAACAGGGGGTATCTACGAGCAGTACTTC
CASSLETGGIYEQYF
>TRBJ2-1|TRBV7-3|NA|NA
TGTGCCAGCAGCTTAATTGGCGGGGTTTACAATGAGCAGTTCTTC
CASSLIGGVYNEQFF
>TRBJ1-1|TRBV5-3|NA|NA
TGTGCCAGCCCCCCCAGGTGCTCTGAAGCTTTCTTT
CASPPRCSEAFF
>TRBJ2-1|TRBV5-1|NA|NA
TGCGCCAGCAGCTTACTGGGGAGTGAGCAGTTCTTC
CASSLLGSEQFF
>TRBJ2-3|TRBV27|NA|TRBD2
TGTGCCAGCAGCATACTAGCGGGAGGGCCAGATACGCAGTATTTT
CASSILAGGPDTQYF
>TRBJ1-2|TRBV14|NA|TRBD1
TGTGCCAGCAGCCAAAGGACAGGGCCACCTAACTATGGCTACACCTTC
CASSQRTGPPNYGYTF
>TRBJ2-1|TRBV5-1|NA|NA
TGCGCCAGCAGTTTAAGCGGGCAATACAATGAGCAGTTCTTC
CASSLSGQYNEQFF
>TRBJ1-6|TRBV7-9|NA|TRBD1
TGTGCCAGCAGCATACTGACAGGGAAGAATTCACCCCTCCACTTT
CASSILTGKNSPLHF
>TRBJ1-2|TRBV7-2|NA|NA
TGTGCCAGCAGCTTAGCCCAGGGGTACACCTTC
CASSLAQGYTF
>TRBJ1-2|TRBV12-5|NA|NA
TGTGCTAGTGGTTTGCCGGGGAATGGCTACACCTTC
CASGLPGNGYTF
>TRBJ1-5|TRBV3-1/TRBV3-2|NA|NA
TGTGCCAGCAGCCAGGAATTCACCCCTCGGAAGCCCCAGCATTTT
CASSQEFTPRKPQHF
>TRBJ2-5|TRBV28|NA|TRBD1
TGTGCCAGCAGAGAGAACAGGGGCACGGAGACCCAGTACTTC
CASRENRGTETQYF
>TRBJ1-2|TRBV3-1/TRBV3-2|NA|NA
TGTGCCAGCAGCCAAGATAGGTACGACGGCTACACCTTC
CASSQDRYDGYTF
>TRBJ1-2|TRBV24-1|NA|NA
TGTGCCACCAGTGATTTGGGCAGGACGGGCTACACCTTC
CATSDLGRTGYTF
>TRBJ1-1|TRBV5-1|NA|NA
TGCGCCAGCAGCCTACCGGGAGGCGGTTTTAGCACTGAAGCTTTCTTT
CASSLPGGGFSTEAFF
>TRBJ1-2|TRBV6-5|NA|NA
TGTGCCAGCCGTATCGTGAACGACCGCTATGGCTACACCTTC
CASRIVNDRYGYTF
>TRBJ1-2|TRBV12-3/TRBV12-4|NA|NA
TGTGCCAGCAGTTTAGAGAGAATAAGCACCTTC
CASSLERISTF
>TRBJ1-4|TRBV5-6|NA|NA
TGTGCCAGCAGCTTGAAAACAGGTTCGGAAAGTGAAAAACTGTTTTTT
CASSLKTGSESEKLFF
>TRBJ2-2|TRBV19|NA|NA
TGTGCCAGTAGTATCGTCGTTGGGCCCCAGGGAACCGGGGAGCTGTTTTTT
CASSIVVGPQGTGELFF
>TRBJ1-4|TRBV30|NA|NA
TGTGCCTGGGGAGGGGGTGAAAAACTGTTTTTT
CAWGGGEKLFF
>TRBJ2-7|TRBV2|NA|NA
TGTGCCAGCAGTTACGGGACTTCGAGCTCCTACGAGCAGTACTTC
CASSYGTSSSYEQYF
>TRBJ1-2|TRBV18|once|NA
TGTGCCAGCTCACCACCGGAGGGCAGGGCAGGAGGCTACACCTTC
CASSPPEGRAGGYTF
>TRBJ2-5|TRBV2|NA|TRBD1
TGTGCCAGCAGTGAAGGGGGACAGGCGCTCGGGACCCAGTACTTC
CASSEGGQALGTQYF
>TRBJ1-2|TRBV28|NA|NA
TGTGCCAGCAGTTCTGGACGCGCCGCTAACTATGGCTACACCTTC
CASSSGRAANYGYTF
>TRBJ1-5|TRBV2|NA|NA
TGTGCCAGCAGTGGGGGCAGTCGCTATCAGCCCCAGCATTTT
CASSGGSRYQPQHF
>TRBJ2-7|TRBV7-9|NA|NA
TGTGCCAGCAGCTTAATACAGCACCCCTACGAGCAGTACTTC
CASSLIQHPYEQYF
>TRBJ1-2|TRBV19|NA|TRBD1
TGTGCCAGTAGTGCTGGGACAGGGGCCCTCTATGGCTACACCTTC
CASSAGTGALYGYTF
>TRBJ1-2|TRBV5-1|once|NA
TGCGCCAGCAGCTTGGATAGGGTCACTAACTATGGCTACACCTTC
CASSLDRVTNYGYTF
>TRBJ2-1|TRBV19|NA|NA
TGTGCCACCGCGGCTAGCCAGTACAATGAGCAGTTCTTC
CATAASQYNEQFF
>TRBJ1-1|TRBV4-1|NA|NA
TGCGCCAGCAGCCACGGCCCGGCGGGCTCTGAAGCTTTCTTT
CASSHGPAGSEAFF
>TRBJ2-2|TRBV4-1|NA|TRBD2
TGCGCCAGCAGCCAAGTAACTAGCGGGGGGACCGGGGAGCTGTTTTTT
CASSQVTSGGTGELFF
>TRBJ1-5|TRBV11-2|NA|NA
TGTGCCAGCAGCTTAGAAGGAAGCTACAATCAGCCCCAGCATTTT
CASSLEGSYNQPQHF
>TRBJ1-5|TRBV15|NA|TRBD1
TGTGCCACCAGCACACCCCCCGGGACAGCCACTCTTGATGCCCAGCATTTT
CATSTPPGTATLDAQHF
>TRBJ1-5|TRBV6-2/TRBV6-3|once|TRBD1
TGTGCCAGCAGTTACTCGGGACAGATAAATCTGGCCCAGCATTTT
CASSYSGQINLAQHF
>TRBJ2-7|TRBV5-4|NA|TRBD2
TGTGCCAGCAGCCTTAGAGCGGGGGTTCTCTACGAGCAGTACTTC
CASSLRAGVLYEQYF
>TRBJ1-5|TRBV10-3|NA|NA
TGTGCCATCAGTGAGTCGAAGGTGGGGAATCAGCCCCAGCATTTT
CAISESKVGNQPQHF
>TRBJ1-1|TRBV6-1|NA|TRBD1
TGTGCCAGCAGTGAAGAAGGACAGGGGAGCACTGAAGCTTTCTTT
CASSEEGQGSTEAFF
>TRBJ2-7|TRBV28|few|NA
TGTGCCACCAGAGGGGAATACGAGCAGTACTTC
CATRGEYEQYF
>TRBJ1-5|TRBV7-6|NA|NA
TGTGCCAGCAGCTTAAGACAGGGCAATCAGCCCCAGCATTTT
CASSLRQGNQPQHF
>TRBJ2-5|TRBV27|NA|TRBD1
TGTGCCAGCAGTTCCGGGACAGTCCAAGAGACCCAGTACTTC
CASSSGTVQETQYF
>TRBJ1-2|TRBV5-8|NA|NA
TGTGCCAGCAGCTTGGACCCAAATAATGGCTACACCTTC
CASSLDPNNGYTF
>TRBJ1-1|TRBV7-2|NA|NA
TGTGCCAGCAGCTTAGGTACGTTTATGAACACTGAAGCTTTCTTT
CASSLGTFMNTEAFF
>TRBJ2-3|TRBV5-1|NA|NA
TGCGCCAGCAGCTTGGGGGCCTACTGGGATACGCAGTATTTT
CASSLGAYWDTQYF
>TRBJ2-7|TRBV4-3|few|NA
TGCGCCAGCAGCCAAGCGGGGCGTGGGGAGCAGTACTTC
CASSQAGRGEQYF
>TRBJ2-7|TRBV5-4|NA|NA
TGTGCCAGCAGCTTTGGACCGGATGGGTACTACGAGCAGTACTTC
CASSFGPDGYYEQYF
>TRBJ1-3|TRBV11-2|NA|TRBD1
TGTGCCAGCAGCGAAAGGACAGGGGTGTTTATAGGAAACACCATATATTTT
CASSERTGVFIGNTIYF
>TRBJ2-1|TRBV5-1|NA|NA
TGCGCCAGCAGCTTGGTCGGTGTTGAGCAGTTCTTC
CASSLVGVEQFF
>TRBJ1-2|TRBV6-2/TRBV6-3|NA|NA
TGTGCCAGCAGTCAAGACAACTATGGCTACACCTTC
CASSQDNYGYTF